This T cell receptor beta chain was captured by sequencing in a study of T cells after yellow fever vaccination. Study information: The SMART-Seq v4 Ultra Low Input method served to prepare the low-cell-number fractions. General study results and limits: Repertoires obtained by FACS sorting could include abundant clonotypes that entered as contaminants from the bulk population. The secondary response was weaker but peaked faster, day 5 versus 15.

The CDR3 sequence is 14 residues long. Trimming shortened V by 5 bases and J by 2 bases, and 10 bases separated the two germline ends. Looked up from germline, CDR1 is SGHTA and CDR2 is FQGNSA. Template-switching 5'RACE yielded the TCR cDNA; a universal primer site and UMIs were added in the process. TCRdb redid the calling of the 5' RACE reads with MiXCR, one entry per CDR3 protein. The sample holds about 300,000 distinct CDR3 sequences; around 10% are singletons and the top ten take over 3%. Notes on this clonotype: The antigen is undetermined.

This specimen consisted of CD4+ T cells sorted from PBMCs, obtained 5 days after the yellow fever booster vaccination. The chain links TRBV7-2 to TRBJ2-4; no reliable D call. The receptor's source is a man aged 18-30 years who received the YFV17D yellow fever vaccine. Written as DNA, the CDR3 is TGTGCCAGCAGCCTGGGTTCAACCAAAAACATTCAGTACTTC. Translated: CASSLGSTKNIQYF.